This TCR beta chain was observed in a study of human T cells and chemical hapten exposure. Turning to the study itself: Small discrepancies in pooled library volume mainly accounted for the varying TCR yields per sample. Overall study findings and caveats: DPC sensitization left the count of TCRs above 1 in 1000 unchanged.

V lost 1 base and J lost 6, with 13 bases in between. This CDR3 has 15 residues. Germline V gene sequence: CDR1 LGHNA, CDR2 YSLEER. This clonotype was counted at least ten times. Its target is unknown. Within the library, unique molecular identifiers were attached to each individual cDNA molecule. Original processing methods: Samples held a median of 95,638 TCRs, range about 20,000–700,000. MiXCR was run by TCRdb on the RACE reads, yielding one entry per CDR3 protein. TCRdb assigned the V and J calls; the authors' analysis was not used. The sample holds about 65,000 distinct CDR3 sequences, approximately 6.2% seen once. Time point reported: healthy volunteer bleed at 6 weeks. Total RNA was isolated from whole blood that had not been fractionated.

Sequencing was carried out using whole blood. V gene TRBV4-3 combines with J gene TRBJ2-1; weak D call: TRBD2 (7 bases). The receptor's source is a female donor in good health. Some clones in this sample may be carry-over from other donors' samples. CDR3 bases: TGCGCCAGCAGCCAAGTCCCAGGGGAGGGCAATGAGCAGTTCTTC. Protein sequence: CASSQVPGEGNEQFF.